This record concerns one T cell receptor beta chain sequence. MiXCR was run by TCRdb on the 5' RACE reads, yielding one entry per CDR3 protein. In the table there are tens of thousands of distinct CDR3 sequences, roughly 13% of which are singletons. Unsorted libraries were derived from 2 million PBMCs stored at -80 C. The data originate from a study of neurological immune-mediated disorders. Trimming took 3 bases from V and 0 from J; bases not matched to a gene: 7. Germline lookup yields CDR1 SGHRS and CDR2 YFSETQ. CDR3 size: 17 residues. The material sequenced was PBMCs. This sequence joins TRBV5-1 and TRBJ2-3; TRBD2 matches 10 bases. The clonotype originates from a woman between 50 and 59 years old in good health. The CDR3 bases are TGCGCCAGCAGCTCGGAGGGACTAGCGCCTAGCACAGATACGCAGTATTTT. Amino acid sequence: CASSSEGLAPSTDTQYF. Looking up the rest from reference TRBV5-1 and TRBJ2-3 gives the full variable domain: KAGVTQTPRYLIKTRGQQVTLSCSPISGHRSVSWYQQTPGQGLQFLFEYFSETQRNKGNFPGRFSGRQFSNSRSEMNVSTLELGDSALYLCASSSEGLAPSTDTQYFGPGTRLTVL.